This passage covers 20 T cell receptor beta chains from one sample sequenced in a study of molecular identifiers for immune sequencing clone quantification. MiXCR, run by TCRdb on the PCR reads, gives a single entry per CDR3 protein. The sample has approximately 670,000 distinct CDR3 sequences, less than 20% seen once. Sequences were obtained from naive CD8+ T cells from blood, with Jurkat cell RNA spiked in. Regarding subset: FACS-sorted CD8+CD4-CCR7+CD45RA+ naive T cells. These receptors were taken from a human donor in good health. Some libraries in this study had Jurkat cell RNA spiked in.

This clonotype has a count of ten or more. The genes are TRBV7-2 and TRBJ2-1; 7 bases align to TRBD2. The CDR3 sequence is 15 residues long. The germline V gene has CDR1 SGHTA and CDR2 FQGNSA. The ends lost 1 base at V and 1 base at J; junction bases unmatched: 1. CDR3 sequence: CASSLGRGSYNEQFF. The CDR3 coding sequence is TGTGCCAGCAGCTTAGGGCGGGGGTCCTACAATGAGCAGTTCTTC.

V usage is TRBV30 and J usage is TRBJ1-1, with no clear D. From germline, CDR1 is GTSNPN and CDR2 SVGIG (reference sequence). The V end was cut by 5 bases, the J end by 3 bases, with 13 bases between. The CDR3 contains 13 residues. Here the CDR3 reads CAWEPQRDTEAFF. Written as DNA, the CDR3 is TGTGCCTGGGAACCTCAGAGGGACACTGAAGCTTTCTTT.

This clonotype was counted a few times. The chain links TRBV4-3 to TRBJ2-2; 12 bases agree with TRBD1. J gave up 2 bases and V 1 base, and 17 bases lay outside the gene matches. Per germline, CDR1 LGHNA and CDR2 YSLEER. This CDR3 has 22 residues. The CDR3 sequence is CASSQGFPGTGGSHVNTGELFF. Here the CDR3 DNA reads TGCGCCAGCAGCCAAGGGTTTCCCGGGACAGGGGGCTCACATGTTAACACCGGGGAGCTGTTTTTT.

This clonotype was seen at least ten times. The rearrangement joins TRBV6-2 or TRBV6-3 to TRBJ1-5; D is unclear. The CDR3 loop spans 12 amino acids. The V gene's germline CDR1 is MNHEY and CDR2 SVGEGT. V gave up 0 bases and J gave up 7 bases, with 4 bases separating them. Here the CDR3 reads CASSYSRQPQHF. The CDR3 DNA is TGTGCCAGCAGTTACTCTAGGCAGCCCCAGCATTTT.

This clonotype was detected ten times or more. This chain connects TRBV20-1 to TRBJ2-7; TRBD1 might be the D (7 bases). The CDR3 consists of 14 residues. In germline, CDR1 is DFQATT, CDR2 SNEGSKA (reference sequence). Trimming took off 3 bases at V and 2 bases at J, with 14 bases between the two ends. The CDR3: CSARTGDSPYEQYF. The CDR3 nucleotides are TGCAGTGCTAGGACGGGGGACAGCCCCTACGAGCAGTACTTC.

As for this clonotype: This clone may be a read error of a much larger clone one base away. The rearrangement joins TRBV6-2 or TRBV6-3 to TRBJ2-3; a possible D gene is TRBD2 (5 bases). Germline V gene sequence: CDR1 MNHEY, CDR2 SVGEGT. The CDR3 extends over 15 amino acids. V was pared by 2 bases and J by 3 bases, with 12 bases between. CDR3: CASSYGGSTTDTQYF. The CDR3, as DNA: TGTGCCAGCAGTTACGGTGGGAGTACGACAGATACGCAGTATTTT.

As for this clonotype: Sequence at one end of the junction differs from germline and may be a read error. The gene calls are TRBV6-2 or TRBV6-3 and TRBJ2-3; D is unresolved. Germline V CDR1 and CDR2: MNHEY, SVGEGT. The CDR3 contains 10 residues. The CDR3 DNA sequence: TGTGCCAGCAGTTCCGATACGCGGTATTTT. Protein: CASSSDTRYF.

This clonotype was counted many times. V gene TRBV6-1 combines with J gene TRBJ2-7, with D unclear. The CDR3 is made up of 13 amino acids. Trimming took 7 bases from V and 3 from J, leaving 13 bases between them. Germline assignment: CDR1 MNHNS and CDR2 SASEGT. The chain's CDR3 is CASNQWVYYEQYF. The CDR3 nucleotides read TGTGCCAGCAACCAATGGGTTTACTACGAGCAGTACTTC.

Regarding this clonotype: This may be a read error, as it is one base from a much larger clone. The gene calls are TRBV29-1 and TRBJ2-1, with 11 bases aligning to TRBD2. Germline-derived CDR1 and CDR2 are SQVTM and ANQGSEA. Losses at the gene ends were 6 bases for V and 2 bases for J; bases not matched to a gene: 3. The CDR3 has 14 amino acids. CDR3 loop: CSVGLADPYNEQFF. The CDR3 DNA follows: TGCAGCGTGGGACTAGCGGATCCCTACAATGAGCAGTTCTTC.

The table lists this clonotype with a few counts. The chain recombines TRBV6-1 with TRBJ2-7, with 7 nucleotides matching TRBD2. CDR3 length: 15 amino acids. Germline V lookup: CDR1 MNHNS, CDR2 SASEGT. With 6 bases clipped from V and 0 bases from J, the junction kept 8 bases outside the gene matches. The CDR3 region has the DNA TGTGCCAGCAGAGGACCCAGCGGGAACTCCTACGAGCAGTACTTC. Protein: CASRGPSGNSYEQYF.

A remark on this clonotype: This clone may be a read error of a much larger clone one base away. The chain joins TRBV28 to TRBJ1-5; D perhaps matches TRBD1 (6 bases). Trimming left V 6 bases short and J 3 bases short, with 15 bases between. Germline CDR1 is MDHEN and CDR2 is SYDVKM. The CDR3 loop spans 15 amino acids. CDR3 in amino acids: CASRTRQEFNQPQHF. CDR3 coding DNA: TGTGCCAGCAGAACCCGACAGGAATTCAATCAGCCCCAGCATTTT.

The chain employs TRBV7-8 and TRBJ2-5; TRBD2 aligns across 7 bases. Germline assignment: CDR1 SGHVS and CDR2 FQNEAQ. This CDR3 has 16 residues. V gave up 1 base and J gave up 5 bases; unmatched junction bases: 10. The CDR3 DNA reads TGTGCCAGCAGCTTAGTTGAGGGAGGGGTGAGGGAGACCCAGTACTTC. Protein product: CASSLVEGGVRETQYF.

This clonotype was seen repeatedly, ten times or more. The chain employs TRBV4-1 and TRBJ2-5; no definite D call. The CDR3 is made up of 14 amino acids. CDR1 is MGHRA and CDR2 is YSYEKL in the germline V gene. V was trimmed by 0 bases and J by 0 bases, leaving 5 bases between them. CDR3 in DNA: TGCGCCAGCAGCCAAGACAGCGACCAAGAGACCCAGTACTTC. This codes for CASSQDSDQETQYF.

This clonotype has a count of ten or more. The chain carries TRBV7-9 and TRBJ2-3; D is undetermined. The CDR3 is 16 amino acids. Germline loops: CDR1 SEHNR, CDR2 FQNEAQ (reference sequence). Trimming cost V 1 base and J 4 bases, with 15 bases left between them. CDR3: CASSLGGGSAPDTQYF. As DNA, the CDR3 is TGTGCCAGCAGCTTAGGTGGCGGATCCGCCCCAGATACGCAGTATTTT.

The chain joins TRBV27 to TRBJ2-7; maybe TRBD2 (5 bases). The CDR3 contains 15 residues. V lost 5 bases and J 9 bases, leaving 23 bases between the germline ends. CDR1 is MNHEY, CDR2 SMNVEV, per germline (reference sequence). The CDR3 loop is CASSPDPRGPTRQYF. CDR3 bases: TGTGCCAGCAGTCCCGACCCCCGAGGGCCAACTAGGCAGTACTTC.

This clonotype was seen repeatedly, ten times or more. CDR3 sequence reads: CASSPDRGRNQPQHF. The DNA for the CDR3 is TGTGCCAGCAGTCCGGACAGGGGCCGAAATCAGCCCCAGCATTTT. This chain joins TRBV12-3 or TRBV12-4 and TRBJ1-5; 9 nucleotides align to TRBD1. V lost 5 bases and J lost 4; bases outside the gene matches: 6. The CDR3 spans 15 residues.

This clonotype was counted a few times. The CDR3 reads CASSQTGRAYGYTF. CDR3 DNA: TGTGCCAGCAGTCAAACAGGGAGAGCGTATGGCTACACCTTC. The chain recombines TRBV7-9 with TRBJ1-2; possibly TRBD1 for D (6 bases). This CDR3 spans 14 amino acids. Germline values: CDR1 SEHNR, CDR2 FQNEAQ (reference sequence). Trimming shortened V by 6 bases and J by 5 bases, and 16 bases separated the two germline ends.

This clonotype was seen more than once but under ten times. The junction shows a germline mismatch at one end, possibly a read error. The gene calls are TRBV19 and TRBJ1-1; 7 bases match TRBD1. Per the germline V gene, CDR1 is LNHDA and CDR2 is SQIVND (reference sequence). CDR3 length: 12 amino acids. The CDR3 loop reads CASYSGGTEVFF. The CDR3 DNA follows: TGTGCCAGTTATTCAGGGGGGACTGAAGTTTTCTTT.

This clonotype was observed many times. The V gene is TRBV7-2, the J gene TRBJ1-5; D is unclear. V was clipped by 1 base and J by 0 bases, with 7 bases between them. This CDR3 region has 15 residues. Germline-derived CDR1 and CDR2 are SGHTA and FQGNSA. In DNA form, the CDR3 reads TGTGCCAGCAGCTTAGGGGGAAATAGCAATCAGCCCCAGCATTTT. This sequence encodes CASSLGGNSNQPQHF. Filled out from reference TRBV7-2 and TRBJ1-5, the complete variable domain reads GAGVSQSPSNKVTEKGKDVELRCDPISGHTALYWYRQSLGQGLEFLIYFQGNSAPDKSGLPSDRFSAERTGGSVSTLTIQRTQQEDSAVYLCASSLGGNSNQPQHFGDGTRLSIL.

This clonotype has a count of ten or more. V gene TRBV5-4 combines with J gene TRBJ1-4; no definite D call. The V gene lost 2 bases and the J gene lost 3 bases, with 17 bases spanning the gap. From germline, CDR1 is SGHNT and CDR2 YYREEE (reference sequence). The CDR3 is 17 residues long. CDR3 sequence (DNA): TGTGCCAGCAGCTTTGGGTCGAACGGCGGAGCTAATGAAAAACTGTTTTTT. Its translation: CASSFGSNGGANEKLFF.